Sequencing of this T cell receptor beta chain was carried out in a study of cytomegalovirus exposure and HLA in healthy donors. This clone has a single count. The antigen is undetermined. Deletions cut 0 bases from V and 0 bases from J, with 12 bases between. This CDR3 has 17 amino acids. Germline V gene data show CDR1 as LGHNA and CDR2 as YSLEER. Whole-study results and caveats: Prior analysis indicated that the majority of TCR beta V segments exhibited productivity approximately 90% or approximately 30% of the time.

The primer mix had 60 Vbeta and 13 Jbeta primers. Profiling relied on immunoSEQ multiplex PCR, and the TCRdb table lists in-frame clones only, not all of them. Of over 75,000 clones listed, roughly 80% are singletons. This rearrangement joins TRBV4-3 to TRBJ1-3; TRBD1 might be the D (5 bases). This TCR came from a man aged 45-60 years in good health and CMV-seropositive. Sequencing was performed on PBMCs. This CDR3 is CASSQDQAGFSGNTIYF. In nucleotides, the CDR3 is TGCGCCAGCAGCCAAGATCAGGCAGGGTTCTCTGGAAACACCATATATTTT.